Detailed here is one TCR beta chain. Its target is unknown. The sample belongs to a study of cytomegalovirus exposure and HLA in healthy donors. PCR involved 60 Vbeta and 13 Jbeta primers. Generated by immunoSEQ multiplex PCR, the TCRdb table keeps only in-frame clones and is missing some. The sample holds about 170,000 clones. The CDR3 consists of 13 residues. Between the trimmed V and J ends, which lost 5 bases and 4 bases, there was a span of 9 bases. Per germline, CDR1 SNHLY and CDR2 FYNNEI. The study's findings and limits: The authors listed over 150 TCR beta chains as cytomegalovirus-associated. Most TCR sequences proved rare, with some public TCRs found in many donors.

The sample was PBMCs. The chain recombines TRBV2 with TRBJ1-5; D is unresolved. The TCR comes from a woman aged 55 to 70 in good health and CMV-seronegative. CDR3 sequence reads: CASSSYLNQPQHF. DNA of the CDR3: TGTGCCAGCAGTTCCTATTTGAATCAGCCCCAGCATTTT.